These T cell receptor beta chains were read from a single sample in a study of blood T cell repertoires in COVID-19. Sequencing used immunoSEQ multiplex PCR; TCRdb keeps in-frame clones, though not all of them. Found here are some 260,000 clones, about 70% of them singletons; the top ten hold about 3.5%. The material sequenced was peripheral blood. These receptors came from a woman at least 80 years old with acute or convalescent COVID-19. The CDR3 runs from the conserved cysteine through the conserved F or W. Each record gives: D gene, V gene, CDR3 protein. The D gene is left open where the match is weak.

. TRBV7-2 CASSFSLGTDTQYF
TRBD1 TRBV6-5 CASSYIRTGGNYGYTF
. TRBV5-1 CASSPGGLGYEQYF
. TRBV12-5 CASGLAPQALNYGYTF
. TRBV9 CASSVGGTASWEQYF
. TRBV5-1 CASSLDRVGGELFF
. TRBV12-5 CASGDSSGNTIYF
. TRBV2 CASSVNGINTGELFF
. TRBV5-1 CASSEGDNRYEQYF
TRBD1 TRBV12-3/TRBV12-4 CASRGQGGGELFF
. TRBV6-2/TRBV6-3 CASSGRGMRTEAFF
. TRBV5-6 CASSRTTKSSYNEQFF
TRBD1 TRBV6-5 CASSRDRHYEQYF
. TRBV6-5 CASSKQVNSNQPQHF
. TRBV27 CASSLNPSRQETQYF
TRBD1 TRBV27 CASSPQGGRVNTEAFF
TRBD2 TRBV5-1 CASSLEGTSGEQFF
. TRBV5-1 CASSPKGGEKLFF
TRBD1 TRBV19 CASSTLQGDNSPLHF
. TRBV19 CASSIDLQGSRNTEAFF
. TRBV6-6 CAISPGLYGYTF
. TRBV18 CASSLSSYEQYF
. TRBV19 CASWTSSSGNTIYF
. TRBV9 CASSLRGDTSSGNTIYF
. TRBV6-5 CASSLGGPAKNIQYF
. TRBV7-9 CASSLWGAGANVLTF
. TRBV7-6 CASSLSPSSGNTIYF
. TRBV9 CASSLEQLLNTGELFF
TRBD1 TRBV10-2 CASSEPGGGEQFF
TRBD2 TRBV7-7 CASSAGLAGVETQYF
TRBD1 TRBV15 CATSMSTSGGRQPQHF
. TRBV5-5 CASSLGARTARGTGELFF
TRBD1 TRBV3-1/TRBV3-2 CASSPVGTGINYGYTF
. TRBV4-2 CASSQDSDSRNTEAFF
. TRBV9 CASSERQYTEAFF
. TRBV19 CASSFTGTSVNSPLHF
TRBD1 TRBV2 CASSPGQGSGGANVLTF
. TRBV6-2/TRBV6-3 CASSRPQGLVNTGELFF
TRBD2 TRBV5-1 CASRLAGGNTGELFF
TRBD1 TRBV6-5 CASSSRDRGRGEQFF
TRBD2 TRBV27 CASSTLWAGESEQYF
TRBD1 TRBV4-1 CASSLSGGSGEKLFF
. TRBV7-2 CASSLERNYGYTF
TRBD2 TRBV2 CASRGSGSANIQYF